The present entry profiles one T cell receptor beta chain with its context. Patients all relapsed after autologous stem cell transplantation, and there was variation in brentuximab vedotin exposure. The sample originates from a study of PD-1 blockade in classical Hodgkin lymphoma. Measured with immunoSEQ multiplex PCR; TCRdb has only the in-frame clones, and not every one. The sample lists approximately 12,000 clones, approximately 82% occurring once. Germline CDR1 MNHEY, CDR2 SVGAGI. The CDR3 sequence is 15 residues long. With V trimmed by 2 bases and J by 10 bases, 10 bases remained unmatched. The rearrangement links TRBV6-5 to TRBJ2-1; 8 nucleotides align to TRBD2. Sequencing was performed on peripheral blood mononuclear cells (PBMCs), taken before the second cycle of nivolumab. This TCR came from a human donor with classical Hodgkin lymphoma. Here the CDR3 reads CASSYGPGGPREQFF. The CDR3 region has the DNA TGTGCCAGCAGTTACGGACCGGGAGGGCCTCGGGAGCAGTTCTTC.